The 27 T cell receptor beta chains presented below share a single source sample, sequenced in a study of blood T cells in healthy people across ages. The authors ran a second PCR of roughly 6 to 12 cycles using a sample-barcoded 5' primer and a J-beta primer mix. TCRdb re-called the 5' RACE reads with MiXCR, one entry per CDR3 protein. The sample contains 1.5 million to 2 million distinct CDR3 sequences, around 48% of which appear only once. The sample comprised blood. These receptors were taken from a woman aged 40 to 49 in good health.

V and J are TRBV7-2 and TRBJ2-5; 11 nucleotides line up with TRBD2. V lost 5 bases and J lost 7; bases outside the gene matches: 6. The CDR3 covers 14 residues. In germline, CDR1 is SGHTA, CDR2 FQGNSA. The CDR3: CASSPGLAVGTQYF. CDR3 in DNA: TGTGCCAGCAGCCCGGGACTAGCGGTCGGGACCCAGTACTTC. The full variable domain, with the rest looked up from reference TRBV7-2 and TRBJ2-5, is GAGVSQSPSNKVTEKGKDVELRCDPISGHTALYWYRQSLGQGLEFLIYFQGNSAPDKSGLPSDRFSAERTGGSVSTLTIQRTQQEDSAVYLCASSPGLAVGTQYFGPGTRLLVL.

CDR3 DNA sequence: TGTGCCAGCAGTTTACCTATCTTGGACAGGGGCGTTCGCGGCTACACCTTC. Its translation: CASSLPILDRGVRGYTF. The chain links TRBV28 to TRBJ1-2; TRBD1 matches 9 bases. V trimming: 2 bases; J trimming: 8 bases; junction bases outside the gene matches: 15. Per the germline V gene, CDR1 is MDHEN and CDR2 is SYDVKM. This CDR3 has 17 residues.

In this sample, this clonotype turned up a few times. The V call is TRBV5-1, the J call TRBJ1-4, with TRBD1 matching 7 bases. The CDR3 length is 15 residues. Germline V gene data show CDR1 as SGHRS and CDR2 as YFSETQ. Losses at the gene ends were 1 base for V and 4 bases for J; bases not matched to a gene: 4. The CDR3 nucleotides read TGCGCCAGCAGCTTGAATACAGGGGATAATGAAAAACTGTTTTTT. Translating it yields CASSLNTGDNEKLFF.

The chain couples TRBV24-1 to TRBJ2-6, with unresolved D. Germline assignment: CDR1 KGHDR and CDR2 SFDVKD. The CDR3 covers 15 residues. The V end lost 7 bases, the J end lost 1 base, and 10 bases lay between the germline ends. The CDR3 DNA reads as TGTGCCACCAGCCCCACCGGGTCTGGGGCCAACGTCCTGACTTTC. It encodes CATSPTGSGANVLTF.

This sequence joins TRBV20-1 and TRBJ2-7; TRBD1 matches 8 bases. The CDR3 consists of 13 residues. In germline, CDR1 is DFQATT, CDR2 SNEGSKA (reference sequence). The V and J ends lost 7 bases and 6 bases, in that order; junction bases with no gene match: 11. The CDR3 DNA reads as TGCAGTGTCCAAAGGGACAGGCATAGCGAGCAGTACTTC. This encodes CSVQRDRHSEQYF.

This clonotype was detected a few times. The V and J genes are TRBV10-3 and TRBJ1-1; D remains ambiguous. Trimming pared 7 bases from V and 4 bases from J, leaving 16 bases between. CDR3 length: 14 amino acids. CDR1 is ENHRY and CDR2 is SYGVKD in the germline V gene. CDR3 protein: CAIKSGDSGTEAFF. For the CDR3, the DNA is TGTGCCATCAAGAGTGGAGATTCGGGCACTGAAGCTTTCTTT.

Only a few counts were recorded for this clonotype. The rearrangement uses TRBV20-1 and TRBJ1-2; D remains ambiguous. Germline values: CDR1 DFQATT, CDR2 SNEGSKA (reference sequence). V lost 5 bases and J 2 bases, leaving 12 bases between the germline ends. CDR3 length: 13 residues. The CDR3 spells CSAPNPGNYGYTF. CDR3 bases: TGCAGTGCTCCTAACCCGGGGAACTATGGCTACACCTTC.

A few counts support this clonotype. The chain is built from TRBV4-2 and TRBJ2-5; D is ambiguous. The J call may not be correct, given that the DNA end is closer to TRBJ2-7. Germline V gene data show CDR1 as LGHNA and CDR2 as YNFKEQ. The CDR3 consists of 15 residues. The CDR3 DNA sequence: TGTGCCAGCAGCCAAGATAGAAGCGCCCTCTACGAGCAGTACTTC. Amino acid sequence: CASSQDRSALYEQYF.

The chain has TRBV28 and TRBJ2-5, with TRBD2 matching over 10 bases. The ends lost 1 base at V and 5 bases at J; junction bases unmatched: 4. CDR1 is MDHEN, CDR2 SYDVKM, per germline. The CDR3 is 15 residues long. The CDR3 protein is CASSLLAGGAETQYF. The DNA of the CDR3 is TGTGCCAGCAGTTTATTAGCGGGGGGCGCGGAGACCCAGTACTTC.

This CDR3 is CSVPSGRIDEQYF. As DNA, the CDR3 is TGCAGCGTGCCTTCGGGGCGCATCGACGAGCAGTACTTC. The chain links TRBV29-1 to TRBJ2-7, with D perhaps given as TRBD1 or TRBD2 (5 bases each). Per the germline V gene, CDR1 is SQVTM and CDR2 is ANQGSEA. The CDR3 spans 13 residues. Trimming left V 6 bases short and J 5 bases short, with 17 bases between.

Written as DNA, the CDR3 is TGTGCCAGCAGCATAGACCCTACACGGCCGGATAATTCACCCCTCCACTTT. Protein: CASSIDPTRPDNSPLHF. The chain carries TRBV9 and TRBJ1-6; D ambiguous. Trimming left V 4 bases short and J 5 bases short, with 19 bases between. This CDR3 has 17 amino acids. Germline V CDR1 and CDR2: SGDLS, YYNGEE. The whole variable domain, remainder taken from reference TRBV9 and TRBJ1-6, is DSGVTQTPKHLITATGQRVTLRCSPRSGDLSVYWYQQSLDQGLQFLIQYYNGEERAKGNILERFSAQQFPDLHSELNLSSLELGDSALYFCASSIDPTRPDNSPLHFGNGTRLTVT.

The rearrangement joins TRBV14 to TRBJ2-7; D uncertain. Germline V gene data show CDR1 as SGHDN and CDR2 as FVKESK. V lost 1 base, J lost 2 bases, and 12 bases lay in between. This CDR3 has 15 residues. CDR3 nucleotides: TGTGCCAGCAGCCAAGTTGACGGGCTTCCCTACGAGCAGTACTTC. Its translation is CASSQVDGLPYEQYF.

The chain combines TRBV6-5 with TRBJ2-2, with D possibly TRBD2 on 5 matching bases. The V gene's germline CDR1 is MNHEY and CDR2 SVGAGI. CDR3 length equals 16 residues. Trimming took off 5 bases at V and 2 bases at J, with 15 bases between the two ends. This CDR3 is CASSPRAGVNTGELFF. DNA of the CDR3: TGTGCCAGCAGTCCCCGGGCCGGGGTAAACACCGGGGAGCTGTTTTTT.

Details on this clonotype: One end of the junction does not line up with germline, which may come from a read error. The chain recombines TRBV7-2 with TRBJ2-3; TRBD2 matches at 8 bases. The CDR3 sequence is 16 residues long. Germline lookup yields CDR1 SGHTA and CDR2 FQGNSA. The CDR3 here is CASSLRGSGATDTRYF. In DNA form, the CDR3 reads TGTGCCAGCAGCCTCAGGGGTAGCGGGGCCACAGATACGCGGTATTTT.

This clonotype was found once. The V call is TRBV25-1, the J call TRBJ2-1; D perhaps matches TRBD2 (5 bases). V dropped 1 base and J dropped 8 bases, with 12 bases sitting between them. Germline CDR1 is MGHDK and CDR2 is SYGVNS. The CDR3 covers 14 residues. The CDR3, as DNA: TGTGCCAGCAGTGAATGGAGGAAGGCGGATGAGCAGTTCTTC. Its translation is CASSEWRKADEQFF.

The CDR3 is CATRGYGDGYTF. The CDR3 bases are TGTGCCACCCGCGGATATGGGGATGGCTACACCTTC. This chain uses TRBV15 with TRBJ1-2; D uncertain. The CDR3 runs to 12 residues. Germline lookup yields CDR1 LNHNV and CDR2 YYDKDF (reference sequence). Trimming took off 8 bases at V and 6 bases at J, with 13 bases between the two ends.

The rearrangement links TRBV20-1 to TRBJ2-1, with D tentatively TRBD2 (5 bases). The CDR3 has 14 residues. Germline CDR1 and CDR2: DFQATT and SNEGSKA (reference sequence). V was pared by 2 bases and J by 9 bases, with 17 bases between. The CDR3 coding sequence is TGCAGTGCTAGAAGAGGGCTAGTCCCCCCTGAGCAGTTCTTC. This sequence encodes CSARRGLVPPEQFF.

The chain is built from TRBV6-2 or TRBV6-3 and TRBJ1-2, with 9 bases matching TRBD1. V dropped 10 bases and J dropped 3; count of bases not matched to a gene: 6. The CDR3 is made up of 13 amino acids. Germline V gene sequence: CDR1 MNHEY, CDR2 SVGEGT. CDR3 sequence: CATRTGADYGYTF. In DNA form, the CDR3 reads TGTGCCACCAGGACAGGGGCAGACTATGGCTACACCTTC.

This rearrangement joins TRBV7-3 to TRBJ2-1; D is possibly TRBD1 or TRBD2 (6 bases each). The V end was cut by 4 bases, the J end by 10 bases, with 17 bases between. The germline V gene encodes CDR1 SGHTA and CDR2 FQGTGA. The CDR3 consists of 14 residues. This CDR3 is CASSSYLGGGEQFF. The CDR3 nucleotides read TGTGCCAGCAGCTCCTACCTTGGAGGGGGGGAGCAGTTCTTC.

V gene TRBV7-2 combines with J gene TRBJ2-3; unclear D gene. The germline V and J ends were trimmed by 5 bases and 0 bases, with 9 bases remaining between them. The CDR3 is made up of 14 amino acids. Germline loops: CDR1 SGHTA, CDR2 FQGNSA. As DNA, the CDR3 is TGTGCCAGCAGCCCCCTCTCTAGCACAGATACGCAGTATTTT. It codes for CASSPLSSTDTQYF.

This chain connects TRBV6-1 to TRBJ2-3; possible D gene TRBD1, 5 bases. Trimming removed 4 bases from V and 2 bases from J, with 13 bases in between. The CDR3 length is 15 residues. Germline V gene lookup returns CDR1 MNHNS and CDR2 SASEGT. The CDR3 bases are TGTGCCAGCAGTGCCATAGGGGCGACCACAGATACGCAGTATTTT. Its translation is CASSAIGATTDTQYF.

Regarding this clonotype: One end of the junction varies from germline; a read error may be responsible. This chain connects TRBV14 to TRBJ2-5; the D is unclear. CDR1 SGHDN and CDR2 FVKESK come from the germline V gene. CDR3 length: 14 residues. For the CDR3, the DNA is TGTACCAGCAGCCAAGGTGCTAAGGAAGAGACCCAGTACTTC. This codes for CTSSQGAKEETQYF.

This clonotype was seen a handful of times. The genes are TRBV6-2 or TRBV6-3 and TRBJ2-7; 9 bases map to TRBD1. With 2 bases clipped from V and 6 bases from J, the junction kept 8 bases outside the gene matches. The germline V gene has CDR1 MNHEY and CDR2 SVGEGT. The CDR3 runs to 15 residues. The CDR3 DNA follows: TGTGCCAGCAGTTACCTCTGGACAGGGGCTCCCGAGCAGTACTTC. This gives the protein CASSYLWTGAPEQYF.

This chain connects TRBV10-3 to TRBJ2-1; TRBD2 matches at 10 bases. CDR1 is ENHRY, CDR2 SYGVKD, per germline. This CDR3 has 18 amino acids. With V trimmed by 10 bases and J by 8 bases, 23 bases remained unmatched. CDR3 in DNA: TGTGCCAGCAATACCGGACAGAGCGGGGGGGCAGGGAGCCATGAGCAGTTCTTC. Protein product: CASNTGQSGGAGSHEQFF.

The chain has TRBV20-1 and TRBJ2-5; D is tentatively TRBD1 or TRBD2 (5 bases each). The J call could be wrong; TRBJ2-7 is a better fit for the DNA end. The CDR3 is 15 residues long. The germline CDR1 and CDR2 sequences are DFQATT and SNEGSKA (reference sequence). CDR3: CSAGPLSWGKNEQYF. The CDR3, as DNA: TGCAGTGCTGGTCCCCTCAGTTGGGGGAAGAACGAGCAGTACTTC.

The chain combines TRBV11-2 with TRBJ2-7; no clear D gene. The J call may be in error: the DNA end matches TRBJ2-4 better. The CDR3 is 13 amino acids. Germline V CDR1 and CDR2: SGHAT, FQNNGV. The chain's CDR3 is CASSGFPSGIQYF. As DNA, the CDR3 is TGTGCCAGCAGCGGGTTTCCATCGGGCATTCAGTACTTC.

The chain has TRBV29-1 and TRBJ2-4; TRBD1 might be the D (6 bases). V dropped 7 bases and J dropped 4 bases, with 17 bases sitting between them. The CDR3 loop spans 14 amino acids. The V gene's germline CDR1 is SQVTM and CDR2 ANQGSEA. CDR3 DNA: TGCAGCGGTGTTAACGACAGGACTAAAAACATTCAGTACTTC. Its protein is CSGVNDRTKNIQYF.